These T cell receptor beta chains were read from a single sample in a study of blood T cells in healthy people across ages. One entry per CDR3 protein results from TCRdb running MiXCR on the 5' RACE reads. The top ten hold about a quarter of the sample, which has 800,000 to 900,000 distinct CDR3 sequences, roughly 60% seen once. The specimen sequenced was blood. These receptors were taken from a man aged 30 to 39 in good health. Both conserved end residues are part of each CDR3. The D gene is left open where the match is weak. Only some rows state a clone size, as once, few, many or a class for expanded clones.

>TRBD1|TRBV29-1|-|TRBJ2-4
TGCAGCGCCCACAGGGGCGGAGTGGGTGAGCAGTACTTC
CSAHRGGVGEQYF
>-|TRBV24-1|-|TRBJ1-5
TGTGCCACCAGTGGGCCCCCACCCAATCAGCCCCAGCATTTT
CATSGPPPNQPQHF
>TRBD1|TRBV9|-|TRBJ2-5
TGTGCCAGCAGCCCCGAGGCCCTCAGGGGGCAAGAGACCCAGTACTTC
CASSPEALRGQETQYF
>-|TRBV9|-|TRBJ2-5
TGTGCCAGCACCGCCCCTGGAGGAATTAGGGAGACCCAGTACTTC
CASTAPGGIRETQYF
>TRBD2|TRBV24-1|-|TRBJ2-1
TGTGCCACCAGTGATTTGCAGAGGCGGGGGGGCAATGAGCAGTTCTTC
CATSDLQRRGGNEQFF
>TRBD1|TRBV6-6|once|TRBJ2-1
TGTGCCAGCAGTTTAGGGCAGGGGGATAATGATGAGCAGTTCTTC
CASSLGQGDNDEQFF
>-|TRBV30|few|TRBJ2-4
TGTGCCTGGAGTGTCCCTTCGAAAAACATTCAGTACTTC
CAWSVPSKNIQYF
>-|TRBV5-1|few|TRBJ1-2
TGCGCCACCGCGGTCCAGCCTGCCTATGGCTACACCTTC
CATAVQPAYGYTF
>-|TRBV28|-|TRBJ2-5
TGTGCCAGCAGTACTTCAGGGACTCAGGAGACCCAGTACTTC
CASSTSGTQETQYF
>-|TRBV12-3/TRBV12-4|few|TRBJ2-7
TGTGCCAGCAGTAAAGGGACATCTTTTTTGTACTTC
CASSKGTSFLYF
>TRBD2|TRBV28|-|TRBJ2-3
TGTGCCAGCAGACAAGCGGGGGCCCTTACCCCAGATACGCAGTATTTT
CASRQAGALTPDTQYF
>TRBD2|TRBV20-1|-|TRBJ2-3
TGCAGTGCTAGAACTAGCGGGGGAGCAGATACGCAGTATTTT
CSARTSGGADTQYF
>-|TRBV6-5|-|TRBJ2-5
TGTGCCAGCAGTTACTATAGGGAGACCCAGTACTTC
CASSYYRETQYF
>TRBD1|TRBV5-1|-|TRBJ2-1
TGCGCCAGCAGCTTAAACCCGGGACAGGGGGATGAGCAGTTCTTC
CASSLNPGQGDEQFF
>TRBD1|TRBV15|-|TRBJ1-4
TGTGCCACCAGCAGTCCGGGACAGGGGGCTCTCGGTGAAAAACTGTTTTTT
CATSSPGQGALGEKLFF
>-|TRBV7-9|-|TRBJ1-1
TGTGCCAGCAGCCCCCAGACAGCGATGAACACTGAAGCTTTCTTT
CASSPQTAMNTEAFF